These 21 T cell receptor beta chains were sequenced from one sample in a study of CD8+CD57+ T cells in acquired aplastic anemia. The template used for profiling TCR beta VDJ and CDR3 was genomic DNA. TCRdb fed the reads into MiXCR, producing one record per CDR3 protein. This table holds around 170,000 distinct CDR3 sequences, 55% to 70% found once. The specimen was sorted CD4+, CD8+, or CD8+CD57+ T cells (not recorded which) from PBMCs. The receptors derive from a human donor in good health.

The chain has TRBV7-8 and TRBJ2-3, with 9 bases identical to TRBD1. The CDR3 is 16 residues long. With 5 bases clipped from V and 5 bases from J, the junction kept 11 bases outside the gene matches. CDR1 and CDR2 (germline): SGHVS, FQNEAQ. The CDR3 sequence is CASSPIGGQGRDTQYF. The CDR3 DNA sequence: TGTGCCAGCAGCCCGATAGGGGGACAGGGTAGAGATACGCAGTATTTT.

This clonotype was recorded at least ten times. The V call is TRBV5-6, the J call TRBJ2-7, with D perhaps assigned TRBD1 or TRBD2 (5 bases each). Trimming left V 4 bases short and J 4 bases short, with 18 bases between. This CDR3 has 15 residues. Germline V gene sequence: CDR1 SGHDT, CDR2 YYEEEE. CDR3: CASSALGDAFYEQYF. The CDR3 DNA follows: TGTGCCAGCAGCGCGCTGGGGGACGCCTTTTACGAGCAGTACTTC.

The rearrangement uses TRBV11-2 and TRBJ2-2, with D unclear. CDR3 size: 12 residues. Between the trimmed V and J ends, which lost 8 bases and 2 bases, there was a span of 6 bases. From germline, CDR1 is SGHAT and CDR2 FQNNGV. The CDR3 DNA is TGTGCCAGCCCTGGAAACACCGGGGAGCTGTTTTTT. Residues: CASPGNTGELFF.

The chain combines TRBV7-2 with TRBJ2-7; 13 bases align to TRBD2. The germline V gene has CDR1 SGHTA and CDR2 FQGNSA. The length of the CDR3 is 15 residues. With V trimmed by 4 bases and J by 6 bases, 6 bases remained unmatched. CDR3 amino acids: CASSSWTSGSSEQYF. The CDR3 coding sequence is TGTGCCAGCAGCTCCTGGACTAGCGGGAGTTCCGAGCAGTACTTC.

This sequence joins TRBV9 and TRBJ2-7; tentatively, D is TRBD1 (5 bases). Trimming pared 4 bases from V and 2 bases from J, leaving 13 bases between. The CDR3 runs 14 residues. Looked up from germline, CDR1 is SGDLS and CDR2 is YYNGEE. The CDR3 nucleotides read TGTGCCAGCAGCCCCCAACGACAGACCTACGAGCAGTACTTC. Its protein is CASSPQRQTYEQYF. The whole variable domain, remainder taken from reference TRBV9 and TRBJ2-7, is DSGVTQTPKHLITATGQRVTLRCSPRSGDLSVYWYQQSLDQGLQFLIQYYNGEERAKGNILERFSAQQFPDLHSELNLSSLELGDSALYFCASSPQRQTYEQYFGPGTRLTVT.

This clonotype was counted many times. The rearrangement links TRBV20-1 to TRBJ2-7; 7 nucleotides agree with TRBD2. Trimming at V came to 0 bases and at J to 2 bases, leaving 4 bases not matched to a gene. Germline assignment: CDR1 DFQATT and CDR2 SNEGSKA (reference sequence). This CDR3 spans 14 amino acids. CDR3 protein: CSARDKRGPYEQYF. DNA for the CDR3: TGCAGTGCTAGAGATAAGCGGGGTCCCTACGAGCAGTACTTC.

V is TRBV20-1 and J is TRBJ2-7; 8 bases are shared with TRBD1. The CDR3 runs to 15 residues. V lost 1 base and J lost 5; bases outside the gene matches: 10. Germline loops: CDR1 DFQATT, CDR2 SNEGSKA (reference sequence). CDR3 amino acids: CSARGWTGHPDEQYF. The CDR3 DNA is TGCAGTGCTAGAGGATGGACAGGGCATCCGGACGAGCAGTACTTC.

The gene calls are TRBV9 and TRBJ2-1, with 9 bases lining up with TRBD1. V shed 0 bases, J shed 3 bases, and the junction held 1 base outside the gene matches. Germline V gene sequence: CDR1 SGDLS, CDR2 YYNGEE. The CDR3 extends over 15 amino acids. The CDR3 DNA reads as TGTGCCAGCAGCGTAGCGGGACAGGGCTACAATGAGCAGTTCTTC. It encodes CASSVAGQGYNEQFF.

This clonotype has a handful of counts. The rearrangement uses TRBV7-8 and TRBJ2-7; 8 nucleotides align to TRBD1. Germline V gene data show CDR1 as SGHVS and CDR2 as FQNEAQ. The CDR3 length is 15 residues. V was pared by 1 base and J by 3 bases, with 5 bases of the junction left unmatched. CDR3 loop: CASSLEAGGVYEQYF. For the CDR3, the DNA is TGTGCCAGCAGCTTAGAAGCAGGGGGCGTCTACGAGCAGTACTTC.

The V call is TRBV19, the J call TRBJ1-2, with D tentatively TRBD1 (5 bases). CDR3 length: 13 residues. Germline V gene lookup returns CDR1 LNHDA and CDR2 SQIVND (reference sequence). Trimming pared 5 bases from V and 6 bases from J, leaving 13 bases between. The CDR3 loop is CASSADSRHGYTF. The DNA for the CDR3 is TGTGCCAGTAGTGCAGACAGCCGGCATGGCTACACCTTC.

This clonotype has only one observation. The V and J genes are TRBV5-1 and TRBJ2-7; 8 bases line up with TRBD2. CDR3 length: 14 residues. Germline lookup yields CDR1 SGHRS and CDR2 YFSETQ. The V gene end was trimmed by 4 bases and the J gene end by 2 bases; junction bases not matched to a gene: 5. CDR3 nucleotides: TGCGCCAGCAGCAGCACTAGCGGAACCTACGAGCAGTACTTC. It translates to CASSSTSGTYEQYF.

The chain employs TRBV12-3 or TRBV12-4 and TRBJ2-3, with D unresolved. With 3 bases removed from V and 1 base from J, the gap between germline ends came to 8 bases. This CDR3 has 14 amino acids. CDR3 in amino acids: CASSLRPGTDTQYF. The DNA of the CDR3 is TGTGCCAGCAGTTTGCGGCCAGGCACAGATACGCAGTATTTT.

The genes are TRBV28 and TRBJ1-2; D unclear. Trimming stripped 2 bases from V and 12 bases from J, with 28 bases between. The CDR3 is 17 amino acids. Per the germline V gene, CDR1 is MDHEN and CDR2 is SYDVKM. This CDR3 reads CASSLITMGNPFSGNTF. CDR3 in DNA: TGTGCCAGCAGTTTAATCACCATGGGGAACCCCTTCTCTGGAAACACCTTC.

V gene TRBV20-1 combines with J gene TRBJ1-2; 7 bases map to TRBD1. CDR3 length: 14 amino acids. The germline V gene encodes CDR1 DFQATT and CDR2 SNEGSKA (reference sequence). V lost 0 bases and J lost 3; bases outside the gene matches: 4. CDR3 DNA sequence: TGCAGTGCTAGAGATCTAGGGACAGACTATGGCTACACCTTC. Protein sequence: CSARDLGTDYGYTF.

The chain is built from TRBV19 and TRBJ2-4; D is tentatively TRBD1 or TRBD2 (5 bases each). The CDR3 contains 15 residues. Germline assignment: CDR1 LNHDA and CDR2 SQIVND (reference sequence). The V end lost 5 bases, the J end lost 6 bases, and 17 bases lay between the germline ends. CDR3 in amino acids: CASSQGASIGNIQYF. The DNA of the CDR3 is TGTGCCAGTAGTCAAGGGGCTAGCATAGGAAACATTCAGTACTTC.

V and J are TRBV11-2 and TRBJ1-6; D is possibly TRBD1 (5 bases). From germline, CDR1 is SGHAT and CDR2 FQNNGV. The CDR3 has 15 residues. Trimming pared 5 bases from V and 8 bases from J, leaving 16 bases between. CDR3 in amino acids: CASSPRDGSHSPLHF. The CDR3 DNA is TGTGCCAGCAGCCCCAGGGACGGATCCCATTCACCCCTCCACTTT.

This clonotype was detected a few times. The chain carries TRBV19 and TRBJ2-1, with D possibly being TRBD1 or TRBD2 (5 bases each). Germline assignment: CDR1 LNHDA and CDR2 SQIVND (reference sequence). Trimming took 6 bases from V and 8 from J, leaving 20 bases between them. The CDR3 spans 15 residues. Here the CDR3 DNA reads TGTGCCAGTAGGGGACCCAGGGAGCGGAGCGATGAGCAGTTCTTC. This gives the protein CASRGPRERSDEQFF. Full variable domain (outside the CDR3, taken from reference TRBV19 and TRBJ2-1): DGGITQSPKYLFRKEGQNVTLSCEQNLNHDAMYWYRQDPGQGLRLIYYSQIVNDFQKGDIAEGYSVSREKKESFPLTVTSAQKNPTAFYLCASRGPRERSDEQFFGPGTRLTVL.

The rearrangement uses TRBV7-2 and TRBJ1-4; no definite D call. The V end was cut by 5 bases, the J end by 14 bases, with 12 bases between. This CDR3 has 11 residues. Germline V gene lookup returns CDR1 SGHTA and CDR2 FQGNSA. The CDR3 nucleotides are TGTGCCAGCAGCCAAGACTCCGGTCTGTTTTTT. Translation: CASSQDSGLFF.

The rearrangement links TRBV2 to TRBJ2-1; D call uncertain. Trimming shortened V by 9 bases and J by 5 bases, and 8 bases separated the two germline ends. The CDR3 consists of 11 residues. Germline V CDR1 and CDR2: SNHLY, FYNNEI. The CDR3 region is CARNGDNEQFF. As DNA, the CDR3 is TGTGCCAGAAACGGAGACAATGAGCAGTTCTTC.

This clonotype was seen more than once but under ten times. The CDR3 protein is CATSRDTSGQLTQYF. The CDR3 region has the DNA TGTGCCACCAGCAGAGATACGTCGGGACAGTTGACCCAGTACTTC. This sequence joins TRBV15 and TRBJ2-5; 7 positions agree with TRBD1. J gave up 7 bases and V 0 bases, and 8 bases lay outside the gene matches. CDR3 size: 15 residues. Germline CDR1 and CDR2: LNHNV and YYDKDF (reference sequence).

V gene TRBV7-2 combines with J gene TRBJ1-5, with D maybe TRBD1 (6 bases). Germline V gives CDR1 SGHTA, CDR2 FQGNSA. V was clipped by 6 bases and J by 6 bases, with 15 bases between them. The CDR3 runs 14 residues. CDR3 in amino acids: CASRPTGFGQPQHF. In DNA form, the CDR3 reads TGTGCCAGCAGGCCAACAGGGTTCGGTCAGCCCCAGCATTTT.